The 17 T cell receptor beta chains reported below all come from one sample, sequenced in a study of lymphopenia after photon versus proton radiotherapy. Clones were read by immunoSEQ multiplex PCR, and TCRdb kept only the in-frame ones, dropping some. The top ten hold 2.2% of the sample, which has roughly 45,000 clones, over 75% seen once. The sequencing used peripheral blood, collected from a patient treated with photon-based radiotherapy. The receptor set was obtained from a man aged 35 to 55 with gastric cancer.

The V gene is TRBV7-3, the J gene TRBJ2-5; 10 bases fit TRBD1. The better agreement between TRBJ2-7 and the DNA end casts doubt on the J call. CDR3 length: 14 amino acids. The germline V gene encodes CDR1 SGHTA and CDR2 FQGTGA. CDR3 amino acids: CASSLRDRGYEQYF. The CDR3 DNA reads TGTGCCAGCAGCTTACGGGACAGGGGCTACGAGCAGTACTTC.

This chain connects TRBV4-2 to TRBJ1-5; 11 positions agree with TRBD1. This CDR3 contains 15 residues. Trimming at V came to 1 base and at J to 5 bases, leaving 1 base not matched to a gene. Germline CDR1 is LGHNA and CDR2 is YNFKEQ. The CDR3 coding sequence is TGTGCCAGCAGCCAAGGGGACAGGGGGGATCAGCCCCAGCATTTT. It translates to CASSQGDRGDQPQHF.

In its sample, this clone was seen a few times. This chain links TRBV6-5 with TRBJ1-2; 8 bases are a match to TRBD1. The CDR3 length is 13 residues. In germline, CDR1 is MNHEY, CDR2 SVGAGI. V lost 6 bases and J lost 8; bases outside the gene matches: 8. In DNA form, the CDR3 reads TGTGCCAGCAGGATGGGACAGGCGGACGGCTACACCTTC. It translates to CASRMGQADGYTF.

The chain recombines TRBV15 with TRBJ2-2, with TRBD2 identical over 10 bases. The germline CDR1 and CDR2 sequences are LNHNV and YYDKDF (reference sequence). The CDR3 is 15 amino acids. With 3 bases clipped from V and 3 bases from J, the junction kept 1 base outside the gene matches. The CDR3 nucleotides are TGTGCCACCAGCAGGACTAGCGGGTACACCGGGGAGCTGTTTTTT. Its translation: CATSRTSGYTGELFF.

V gene TRBV5-1 combines with J gene TRBJ1-1, with 7 bases fitting TRBD1. The CDR3 spans 14 residues. Germline V gene lookup returns CDR1 SGHRS and CDR2 YFSETQ. The V segment lost 3 bases and the J segment 4 bases; nucleotides outside the gene matches: 6. CDR3 amino acids: CASSSGGASTEAFF. The CDR3 DNA reads TGCGCCAGCAGCTCAGGGGGAGCCAGCACTGAAGCTTTCTTT. Variable domain in full (rest from reference TRBV5-1 and TRBJ1-1): KAGVTQTPRYLIKTRGQQVTLSCSPISGHRSVSWYQQTPGQGLQFLFEYFSETQRNKGNFPGRFSGRQFSNSRSEMNVSTLELGDSALYLCASSSGGASTEAFFGQGTRLTVV.

V is TRBV18 and J is TRBJ1-1, with TRBD1 as a possible D gene (6 bases). The CDR3 has 15 residues. V was trimmed by 6 bases and J by 7 bases, leaving 21 bases between them. CDR1 is KGHSH, CDR2 LQKENI, per germline. This chain's CDR3 is CASSLRGGAGDEAFF. The DNA for the CDR3 is TGTGCCAGCTCCCTCCGGGGGGGCGCTGGGGATGAAGCTTTCTTT.

The chain employs TRBV9 and TRBJ2-5, with D possibly being TRBD1 or TRBD2 (6 bases each). In germline, CDR1 is SGDLS, CDR2 YYNGEE. Trimming shortened V by 0 bases and J by 2 bases, and 29 bases separated the two germline ends. The CDR3 extends over 21 amino acids. The CDR3 sequence: CASSVGTPLKGGRSRQETQYF. The CDR3 region has the DNA TGTGCCAGCAGCGTAGGCACGCCCCTAAAGGGGGGTAGGTCTAGACAAGAGACCCAGTACTTC.

The rearrangement links TRBV28 to TRBJ2-2; D is perhaps TRBD1 or TRBD2 (5 bases each). The CDR3 is 13 amino acids. V was clipped by 8 bases and J by 2 bases, with 9 bases between them. Germline V gene lookup returns CDR1 MDHEN and CDR2 SYDVKM. CDR3 in amino acids: CASGTDNTGELFF. The CDR3 DNA sequence: TGTGCCAGCGGGACGGACAACACCGGGGAGCTGTTTTTT.

This clone was detected only once. V gene TRBV5-6 combines with J gene TRBJ1-1, with D possibly matching TRBD1 (5 bases). The CDR3 contains 15 residues. CDR1 SGHDT and CDR2 YYEEEE come from the germline V gene. Trimming removed 4 bases from V and 0 bases from J, with 13 bases in between. DNA for the CDR3: TGTGCCAGCAGCCGGGAGCGGGGGATGAACACTGAAGCTTTCTTT. Protein sequence: CASSRERGMNTEAFF. The full variable domain, completed using reference TRBV5-6 and TRBJ1-1, is DAGVTQSPTHLIKTRGQQVTLRCSPKSGHDTVSWYQQALGQGPQFIFQYYEEEERQRGNFPDRFSGHQFPNYSSELNVNALLLGDSALYLCASSRERGMNTEAFFGQGTRLTVV.

The J gene is TRBJ1-5, the V gene TRBV4-3; D is perhaps TRBD1 (5 bases). The V and J ends lost 1 base and 6 bases respectively, with 7 bases between them. The CDR3 covers 13 residues. Per germline, CDR1 LGHNA and CDR2 YSLEER. The CDR3 loop reads CASSQGGGQPQHF. The CDR3, as DNA: TGCGCCAGCAGCCAAGGGGGGGGTCAGCCCCAGCATTTT.

The V gene is TRBV10-3, the J gene TRBJ2-1; D is possibly TRBD2 (6 bases). Per the germline V gene, CDR1 is ENHRY and CDR2 is SYGVKD. The ends were cut back, 1 base at V and 0 bases at J, with 13 bases in the middle. The CDR3 covers 17 residues. This chain's CDR3 is CAISEYLLASSYNEQFF. CDR3 DNA: TGTGCCATCAGTGAGTACTTACTAGCTAGCTCCTACAATGAGCAGTTCTTC.

The V call is TRBV7-2, the J call TRBJ1-3; TRBD1 might be the D (5 bases). The V end lost 2 bases, the J end lost 0 bases, and 11 bases lay between the germline ends. Germline values: CDR1 SGHTA, CDR2 FQGNSA. The CDR3 is 16 residues long. CDR3 loop: CASSLQGSSSGNTIYF. The CDR3 DNA follows: TGTGCCAGCAGCTTACAGGGATCAAGCTCTGGAAACACCATATATTTT.

CDR3 amino acids: CASSPEQGRSGYTF. As DNA, the CDR3 is TGTGCCAGCAGCCCCGAACAGGGGCGTTCTGGCTACACCTTC. This chain links TRBV2 with TRBJ1-2; TRBD1 aligns across 7 bases. Trimming took 6 bases from V and 7 from J; bases not matched to a gene: 11. The CDR3 extends over 14 amino acids. The germline CDR1 and CDR2 sequences are SNHLY and FYNNEI.

Note on this clone: The conserved phenylalanine or tryptophan is not found at the CDR3 terminus, so this likely reflects a read error. No DNA is shown, since the ends of the CDR3 on it are uncertain; the CDR3 is the one TCRdb lists. The chain is built from TRBV6-5 and TRBJ1-2; TRBD1, the table's D call, was not compared with the DNA. Germline V gives CDR1 MNHEY, CDR2 SVGAGI. The CDR3 is 8 amino acids long, termini counted. The CDR3 loop is CATRPRGV.

The chain employs TRBV5-4 and TRBJ2-7; maybe TRBD2 (7 bases). The germline CDR1 and CDR2 sequences are SGHNT and YYREEE (reference sequence). The CDR3 length is 14 residues. Trimming left V 1 base short and J 6 bases short, with 14 bases between. The CDR3 coding sequence is TGTGCCAGCAGCTTGCGCGGGGGCTGGGTCGAGCAGTACTTC. This codes for CASSLRGGWVEQYF.

This clone was seen just once. This sequence joins TRBV4-1 and TRBJ2-3; 10 bases are shared with TRBD2. This CDR3 spans 17 amino acids. Germline V gene lookup returns CDR1 MGHRA and CDR2 YSYEKL. Trimming took 2 bases from V and 0 from J; bases not matched to a gene: 5. CDR3 in DNA: TGCGCCAGCAGCCAATACGGGACTAGCGTAAGCACAGATACGCAGTATTTT. Amino acids: CASSQYGTSVSTDTQYF.

The J gene is TRBJ2-2, the V gene TRBV25-1, with D perhaps being TRBD1 or TRBD2 (7 bases each). The CDR3 sequence is 15 residues long. Germline CDR1 and CDR2: MGHDK and SYGVNS. Trimming shortened V by 1 base and J by 6 bases, and 12 bases separated the two germline ends. This CDR3 reads CASSESGGGAGELFF. The DNA for the CDR3 is TGTGCCAGCAGTGAATCAGGGGGAGGGGCCGGGGAGCTGTTTTTT.